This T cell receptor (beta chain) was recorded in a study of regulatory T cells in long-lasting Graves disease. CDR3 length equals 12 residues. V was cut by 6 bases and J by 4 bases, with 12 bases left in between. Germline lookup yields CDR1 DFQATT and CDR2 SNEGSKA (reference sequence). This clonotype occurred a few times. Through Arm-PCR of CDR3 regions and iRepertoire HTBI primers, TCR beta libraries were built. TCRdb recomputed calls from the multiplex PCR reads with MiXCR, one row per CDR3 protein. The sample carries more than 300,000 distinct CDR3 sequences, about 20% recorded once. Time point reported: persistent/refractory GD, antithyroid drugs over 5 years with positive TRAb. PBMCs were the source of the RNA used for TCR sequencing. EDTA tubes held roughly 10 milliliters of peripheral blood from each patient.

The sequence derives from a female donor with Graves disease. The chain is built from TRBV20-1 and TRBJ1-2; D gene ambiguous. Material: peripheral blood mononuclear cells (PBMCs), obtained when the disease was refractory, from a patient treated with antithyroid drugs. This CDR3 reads CSAPAESYGYTF. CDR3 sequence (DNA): TGCAGTGCCCCAGCGGAATCCTATGGCTACACCTTC.